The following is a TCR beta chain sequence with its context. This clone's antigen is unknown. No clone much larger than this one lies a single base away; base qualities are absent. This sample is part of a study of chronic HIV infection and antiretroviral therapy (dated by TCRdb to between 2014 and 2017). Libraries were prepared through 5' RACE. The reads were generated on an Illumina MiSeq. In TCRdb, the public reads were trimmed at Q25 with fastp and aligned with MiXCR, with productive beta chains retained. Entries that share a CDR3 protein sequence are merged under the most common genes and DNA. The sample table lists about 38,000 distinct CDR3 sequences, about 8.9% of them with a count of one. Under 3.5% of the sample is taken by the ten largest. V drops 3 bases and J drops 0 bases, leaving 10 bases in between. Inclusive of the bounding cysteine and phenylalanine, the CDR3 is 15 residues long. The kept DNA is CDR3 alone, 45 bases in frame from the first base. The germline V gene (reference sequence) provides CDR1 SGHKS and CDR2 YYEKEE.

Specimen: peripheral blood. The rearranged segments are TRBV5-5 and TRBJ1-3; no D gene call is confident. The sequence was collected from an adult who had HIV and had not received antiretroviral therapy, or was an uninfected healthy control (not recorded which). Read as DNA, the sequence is TGTGCCAGCAGCTCCGGGTCCCACTCTGGAAACACCATATATTTT. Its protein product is CASSSGSHSGNTIYF.